In this sample, the clone carrying this T cell receptor (beta chain) turned up once. Method: immunoSEQ multiplex PCR; TCRdb's copy keeps in-frame clones and lacks some. Among some 74,000 clones listed, approximately 94% were seen once. The data derive from a study of control samples from healthy donors and cancer patients. Germline V lookup: CDR1 SGHVS, CDR2 FQNEAQ. The length of the CDR3 is 18 residues. V shed 0 bases and J shed 4 bases, with 19 bases lying between them. The source is a young woman in good health. Sequenced material: blood. This sequence joins TRBV7-8 and TRBJ1-3, with no clear D. The CDR3 region has the DNA TGTGCCAGCAGCTTAGCGGGCCCCTCCCGGGTTCTAGGAAACACCATATATTTT. Its protein product is CASSLAGPSRVLGNTIYF.